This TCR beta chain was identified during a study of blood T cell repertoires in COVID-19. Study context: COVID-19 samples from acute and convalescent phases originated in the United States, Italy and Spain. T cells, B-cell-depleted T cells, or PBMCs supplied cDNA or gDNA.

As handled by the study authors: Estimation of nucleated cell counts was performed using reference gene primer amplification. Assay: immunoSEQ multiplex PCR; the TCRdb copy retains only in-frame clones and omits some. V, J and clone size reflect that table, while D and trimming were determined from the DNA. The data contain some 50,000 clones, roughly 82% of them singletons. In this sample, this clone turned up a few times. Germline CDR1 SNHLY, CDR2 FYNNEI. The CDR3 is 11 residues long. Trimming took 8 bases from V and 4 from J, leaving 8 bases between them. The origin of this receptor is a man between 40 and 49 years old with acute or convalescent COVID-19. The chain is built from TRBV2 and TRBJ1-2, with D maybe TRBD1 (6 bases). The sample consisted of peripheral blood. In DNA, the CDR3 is TGTGCCAGCGCACAGGGCTATGGCTACACCTTC. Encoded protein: CASAQGYGYTF. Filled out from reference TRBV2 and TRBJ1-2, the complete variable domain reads EPEVTQTPSHQVTQMGQEVILRCVPISNHLYFYWYRQILGQKVEFLVSFYNNEISEKSEIFDDQFSVERPDGSNFTLKIRSTKLEDSAMYFCASAQGYGYTFGSGTRLTVV.